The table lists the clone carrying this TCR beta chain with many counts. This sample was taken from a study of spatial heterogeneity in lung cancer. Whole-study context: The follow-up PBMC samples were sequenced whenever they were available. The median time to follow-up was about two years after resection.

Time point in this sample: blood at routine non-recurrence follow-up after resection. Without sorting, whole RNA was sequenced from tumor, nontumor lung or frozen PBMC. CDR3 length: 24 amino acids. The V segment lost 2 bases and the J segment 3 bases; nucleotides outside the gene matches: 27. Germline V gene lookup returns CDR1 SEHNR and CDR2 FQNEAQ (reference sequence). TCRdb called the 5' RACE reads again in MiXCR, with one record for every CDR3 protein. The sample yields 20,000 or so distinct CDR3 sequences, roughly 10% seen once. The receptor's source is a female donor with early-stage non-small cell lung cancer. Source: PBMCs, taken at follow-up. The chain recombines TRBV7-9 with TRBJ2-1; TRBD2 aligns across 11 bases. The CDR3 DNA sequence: TGTGCCAGCAGCTTATGGCGACCGGGACAGGGAGTGGCTATAGCGGGAGGGCTCTACAATGAGCAGTTCTTC. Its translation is CASSLWRPGQGVAIAGGLYNEQFF.